These 24 T cell receptor beta chains came from one sample sequenced in a study of tumor-infiltrating lymphocytes in localized non-small cell lung cancer (dated by TCRdb to the early 2020s). Library preparation was by the immunoSEQ multiplex PCR assay. TCRdb provides this immuneACCESS table in a form limited to in-frame rearrangements. Some clones are lacking; in checked studies, under half of them reflect an unresolved V gene, and why the rest are absent is not known. Here the sample has 11,000 or so clones; roughly 84% occur a single time. The top ten clones comprise less than 10% of the sample. Sequenced input: lung tumor tissue. The receptors come from a human donor with non-small cell lung cancer.

The rearrangement links TRBV28 to TRBJ2-7, with D hard to call. This CDR3 has 12 amino acids. The germline V gene encodes CDR1 MDHEN and CDR2 SYDVKM. The ends were cut back, 3 bases at V and 3 bases at J, with 6 bases in the middle. The CDR3 DNA sequence: TGTGCCAGCAGTTTGCCTTACTACGAGCAGTACTTC. Its translation is CASSLPYYEQYF.

The CDR3 spells CASSLSQVGYNEQFF. CDR3 coding DNA: TGTGCCAGCAGTTTAAGCCAGGTCGGGTACAATGAGCAGTTCTTC. This chain joins TRBV28 and TRBJ2-1; D remains ambiguous. V was pared by 2 bases and J by 4 bases, with 12 bases between. This CDR3 has 15 amino acids. Germline V gene sequence: CDR1 MDHEN, CDR2 SYDVKM.

With regard to this clone: The junction departs from the called germline gene at one end, perhaps through a read error. The chain couples TRBV6-6 to TRBJ2-7; 13 bases fit TRBD2. This CDR3 has 13 residues. CDR1 and CDR2 (germline): MNHNY, SVGAGI (reference sequence). The CDR3 DNA sequence: TGTGCCAGCAGTTACCGGACTAGCGGGAGCTTGGACTTC. Its protein is CASSYRTSGSLDF.

This clone was counted only a few times. The gene calls are TRBV6-4 and TRBJ2-7; 9 bases agree with TRBD2. CDR1 and CDR2 from the germline V gene are MRHNA and SNTAGT. Trimming removed 10 bases from V and 3 bases from J; junction bases left unmatched: 13. There are 15 residues in the CDR3. The CDR3 nucleotides are TGTGCCATTGGGGGATCTAGCGGGGTCCACTACGAGCAGTACTTC. Translated: CAIGGSSGVHYEQYF.

CDR3 in amino acids: CASSLIDSYNSPLHF. The CDR3 DNA follows: TGTGCCAGCAGCTTAATAGACTCCTATAATTCACCCCTCCACTTT. The chain couples TRBV7-7 to TRBJ1-6; D remains unclear. The germline V gene has CDR1 SSHAT and CDR2 FNYEAQ (reference sequence). There are 15 residues in the CDR3. V lost 2 bases, J lost 0 bases, and 5 bases lay in between.

The chain employs TRBV28 and TRBJ2-1; D is unresolved. Germline assignment: CDR1 MDHEN and CDR2 SYDVKM. Deletions cut 5 bases from V and 2 bases from J, with 10 bases between. The CDR3 totals 14 residues. CDR3 amino acids: CASSPRRAYNEQFF. The CDR3 bases are TGTGCCAGCAGTCCTAGGCGAGCCTACAATGAGCAGTTCTTC.

This clone has only a few counts. CDR3 sequence (DNA): TGTGCCAGCTCCGACAGGCGCGAAAGCAACACCTTC. Protein product: CASSDRRESNTF. The chain combines TRBV6-1 with TRBJ1-2; the D gene is possibly TRBD1 (6 bases). Trimming removed 8 bases at V and 12 bases at J, with 19 bases between. Germline V gene sequence: CDR1 MNHNS, CDR2 SASEGT. The CDR3 is made up of 12 amino acids.

The chain links TRBV20-1 to TRBJ1-5; no clear D. The CDR3 covers 11 residues. From germline, CDR1 is DFQATT and CDR2 SNEGSKA (reference sequence). Trimming removed 3 bases from V and 3 bases from J, with 3 bases in between. The CDR3 DNA sequence: TGCAGTGCTAGTAACAATCAGCCCCAGCATTTT. Amino acid sequence: CSASNNQPQHF.

The V gene is TRBV19, the J gene TRBJ1-2; D gene unclear. The CDR3 is 15 amino acids. The V end was cut by 10 bases, the J end by 0 bases, with 18 bases between. The germline V gene encodes CDR1 LNHDA and CDR2 SQIVND (reference sequence). The DNA for the CDR3 is TGTGCCACTAACGAGCCGGGGAGAGCTAACTATGGCTACACCTTC. Its protein is CATNEPGRANYGYTF.

The chain couples TRBV7-2 to TRBJ2-7, with 8 bases aligning to TRBD1. In germline, CDR1 is SGHTA, CDR2 FQGNSA. The CDR3 length is 15 residues. V lost 6 bases and J lost 0; bases outside the gene matches: 7. CDR3 in DNA: TGTGCCAGCAGGGAACCCGGACAGGGCTCCTACGAGCAGTACTTC. Protein: CASREPGQGSYEQYF.

The V call is TRBV7-2, the J call TRBJ2-3; D uncertain. The germline gives CDR1 SGHTA, CDR2 FQGNSA. The CDR3 contains 15 residues. Deletions cut 1 base from V and 4 bases from J, with 12 bases between. CDR3: CASSLVGKVSDTQYF. In DNA, the CDR3 is TGTGCCAGCAGCTTAGTTGGGAAGGTTTCAGATACGCAGTATTTT.

The chain uses TRBV7-3 and TRBJ2-7; D is uncertain. Trimming cost V 1 base and J 4 bases, with 17 bases left between them. The CDR3 totals 16 residues. The germline CDR1 and CDR2 sequences are SGHTA and FQGTGA. CDR3 DNA: TGTGCCAGCAGCTTAAACTCGGCCACCTTTGGGTACGAGCAGTACTTC. It encodes CASSLNSATFGYEQYF.

This chain uses TRBV7-6 with TRBJ2-7, with 9 bases fitting TRBD2. CDR1 and CDR2 (germline): SGHVS, FNYEAQ. V was pared by 1 base and J by 3 bases, with 7 bases of the junction left unmatched. CDR3 length: 16 residues. The CDR3 DNA is TGTGCCAGCAGCTTAGGGGCCGGGACTAGCCTCTACGAGCAGTACTTC. It yields the protein CASSLGAGTSLYEQYF.

This clone was seen a few times. This sequence joins TRBV5-4 and TRBJ2-5; TRBD2 matches at 8 bases. The junction had 4 bases not matched to a gene; V was cut back by 4 bases and J by 2 bases. There are 14 residues in the CDR3. The V gene's germline CDR1 is SGHNT and CDR2 YYREEE (reference sequence). The CDR3 sequence: CASSQPGGQETQYF. In nucleotides, the CDR3 is TGTGCCAGCAGCCAACCGGGGGGGCAAGAGACCCAGTACTTC.

In its sample, this clone is medium-sized. This rearrangement joins TRBV14 to TRBJ2-5; D is possibly TRBD2 (6 bases). The ends were cut back, 2 bases at V and 1 base at J, with 14 bases in the middle. The CDR3 is 16 amino acids. Germline V gene data show CDR1 as SGHDN and CDR2 as FVKESK. CDR3 residues: CASSQPLWGVQETQYF. CDR3 in DNA: TGTGCCAGCAGCCAACCCCTTTGGGGGGTCCAAGAGACCCAGTACTTC.

This rearrangement joins TRBV12-5 to TRBJ2-1; 11 nucleotides line up with TRBD2. From germline, CDR1 is LGHNT and CDR2 FRNRAP. This CDR3 comprises 14 residues. The J segment lost 4 bases and the V segment lost 6 bases, leaving 2 bases of the junction unmatched. CDR3 sequence reads: CASGRLAGYNEQFF. The CDR3 DNA is TGTGCTAGTGGAAGACTAGCGGGGTACAATGAGCAGTTCTTC.

The chain couples TRBV5-6 to TRBJ2-7; TRBD1 is a possible D gene (5 bases). This CDR3 is built from 16 residues. Germline CDR1 SGHDT, CDR2 YYEEEE. Trimming removed 1 base from V and 2 bases from J, with 16 bases in between. The CDR3 loop reads CASSLSSGIPPYEQYF. CDR3 nucleotide sequence: TGTGCCAGCAGCTTGTCCTCAGGGATCCCGCCCTACGAGCAGTACTTC.

J is TRBJ2-7 and V is TRBV6-5; D is possibly TRBD2 (5 bases). This CDR3 is built from 14 residues. CDR1 and CDR2 from the germline V gene are MNHEY and SVGAGI. Deletions cut 7 bases from V and 6 bases from J, with 19 bases between. The CDR3 DNA reads as TGTGCCAGCACTAAAGGACCCGGAGGCTCCGAGCAGTACTTC. It translates to CASTKGPGGSEQYF.

DNA for the CDR3: TGTGCCAGCAGCCCGGGACTAGCGGGGCTCGAGCAGTACTTC. It specifies CASSPGLAGLEQYF. The chain carries TRBV7-2 and TRBJ2-7; TRBD2 matches at 13 bases. Germline-derived CDR1 and CDR2 are SGHTA and FQGNSA. The junction had 4 bases not matched to a gene; V was cut back by 5 bases and J by 6 bases. The CDR3 consists of 14 residues.

The chain couples TRBV7-6 to TRBJ2-5; a weak D match, TRBD2 (7 bases). Deletions cut 6 bases from V and 4 bases from J, with 12 bases between. This CDR3 spans 13 amino acids. Germline V gene lookup returns CDR1 SGHVS and CDR2 FNYEAQ. The CDR3 DNA is TGTGCCAGCAGGCAAGGGGGGGGAGAGACCCAGTACTTC. Translated, it gives CASRQGGGETQYF.

The V and J genes are TRBV7-8 and TRBJ2-3, with D tentatively TRBD2 (6 bases). Germline loops: CDR1 SGHVS, CDR2 FQNEAQ. Trimming pared 7 bases from V and 2 bases from J, leaving 13 bases between. The CDR3 extends over 14 amino acids. This chain's CDR3 is CASTQADYTDTQYF. CDR3 DNA: TGTGCCAGCACTCAAGCGGACTACACAGATACGCAGTATTTT.

The chain couples TRBV5-1 to TRBJ2-2, with TRBD2 as a possible D gene (5 bases). Germline lookup yields CDR1 SGHRS and CDR2 YFSETQ. The CDR3 covers 15 residues. The V end was cut by 4 bases, the J end by 5 bases, with 15 bases between. CDR3 sequence: CASSIRASGTGELFF. CDR3 sequence (DNA): TGCGCCAGCAGCATCCGAGCCTCGGGAACCGGGGAGCTGTTTTTT.

This rearrangement joins TRBV19 to TRBJ2-1; D perhaps matches TRBD2 (6 bases). The V end was cut by 1 base, the J end by 7 bases, with 11 bases between. The germline V gene has CDR1 LNHDA and CDR2 SQIVND (reference sequence). The CDR3 sequence is 14 residues long. In DNA form, the CDR3 reads TGTGCCAGTAGTATAGGGGACTCCCTTAATGAGCAGTTCTTC. It codes for CASSIGDSLNEQFF.

This clone was recorded once. This chain joins TRBV5-6 and TRBJ2-1; 9 bases agree with TRBD1. The CDR3 is made up of 16 amino acids. The germline V gene encodes CDR1 SGHDT and CDR2 YYEEEE. The V segment lost 6 bases and the J segment 5 bases; nucleotides outside the gene matches: 12. The CDR3 coding sequence is TGTGCCAGCACCCCTGTCCGGGACAGGGTGCACAATGAGCAGTTCTTC. It encodes CASTPVRDRVHNEQFF.